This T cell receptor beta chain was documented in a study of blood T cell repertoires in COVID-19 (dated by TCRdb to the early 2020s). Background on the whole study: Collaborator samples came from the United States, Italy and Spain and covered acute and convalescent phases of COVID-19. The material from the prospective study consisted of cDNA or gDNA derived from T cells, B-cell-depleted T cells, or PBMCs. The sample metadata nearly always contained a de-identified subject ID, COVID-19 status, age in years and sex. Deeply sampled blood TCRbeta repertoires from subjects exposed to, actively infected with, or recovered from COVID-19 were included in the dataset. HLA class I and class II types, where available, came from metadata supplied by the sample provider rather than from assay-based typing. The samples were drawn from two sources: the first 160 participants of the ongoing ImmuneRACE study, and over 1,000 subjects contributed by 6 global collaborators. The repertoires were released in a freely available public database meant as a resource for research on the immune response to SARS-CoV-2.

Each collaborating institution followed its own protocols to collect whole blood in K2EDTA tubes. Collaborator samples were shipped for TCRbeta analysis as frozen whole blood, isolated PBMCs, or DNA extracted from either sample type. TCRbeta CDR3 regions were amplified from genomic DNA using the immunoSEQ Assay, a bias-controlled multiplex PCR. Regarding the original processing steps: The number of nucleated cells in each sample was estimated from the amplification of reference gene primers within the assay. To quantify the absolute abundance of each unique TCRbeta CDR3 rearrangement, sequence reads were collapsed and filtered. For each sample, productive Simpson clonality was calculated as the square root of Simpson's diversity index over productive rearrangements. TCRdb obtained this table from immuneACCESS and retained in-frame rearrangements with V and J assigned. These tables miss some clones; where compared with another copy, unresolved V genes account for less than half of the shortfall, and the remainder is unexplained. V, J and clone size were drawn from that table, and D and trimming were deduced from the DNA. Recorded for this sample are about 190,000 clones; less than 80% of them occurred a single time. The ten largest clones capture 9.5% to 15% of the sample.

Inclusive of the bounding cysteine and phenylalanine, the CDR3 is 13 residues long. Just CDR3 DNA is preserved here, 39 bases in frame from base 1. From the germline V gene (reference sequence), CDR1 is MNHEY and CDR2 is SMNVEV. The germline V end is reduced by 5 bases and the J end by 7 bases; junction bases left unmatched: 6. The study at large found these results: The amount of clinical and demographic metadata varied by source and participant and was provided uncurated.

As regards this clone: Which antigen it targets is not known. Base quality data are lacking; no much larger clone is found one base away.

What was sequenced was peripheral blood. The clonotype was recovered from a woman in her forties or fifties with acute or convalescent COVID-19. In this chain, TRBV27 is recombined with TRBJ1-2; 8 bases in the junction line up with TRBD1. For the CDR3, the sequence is CASSADRVAGYTF. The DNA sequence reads TGTGCCAGCAGTGCGGACAGGGTTGCTGGCTACACCTTC.